A single TCR beta chain is shown here with its context. The study reverse transcribed the entire isolated RNA, so it sequenced expressed TCRB transcripts. Repertoires were generated with immunoSEQ multiplex PCR, while TCRdb's copy carries only in-frame clones and drops some. The sample lists 350,000 to 450,000 clones, around 14% occurring once. The CDR3 extends over 19 amino acids. In germline, CDR1 is SEHNR, CDR2 FQNEAQ (reference sequence). Trimming took 5 bases from V and 0 from J; bases not matched to a gene: 9. These data are taken from a study of beta chain features in type 1 diabetes. The specimen sequenced was naive CD4+ T cells from blood. The TCR comes from a man aged 30 to 45 in good health. The chain has TRBV7-9 and TRBJ2-3; 15 bases line up with TRBD2. This CDR3 reads CASSPRTSGRETSTDTQYF. CDR3 DNA: TGTGCCAGCAGCCCACGGACTAGCGGGAGGGAGACTAGCACAGATACGCAGTATTTT.